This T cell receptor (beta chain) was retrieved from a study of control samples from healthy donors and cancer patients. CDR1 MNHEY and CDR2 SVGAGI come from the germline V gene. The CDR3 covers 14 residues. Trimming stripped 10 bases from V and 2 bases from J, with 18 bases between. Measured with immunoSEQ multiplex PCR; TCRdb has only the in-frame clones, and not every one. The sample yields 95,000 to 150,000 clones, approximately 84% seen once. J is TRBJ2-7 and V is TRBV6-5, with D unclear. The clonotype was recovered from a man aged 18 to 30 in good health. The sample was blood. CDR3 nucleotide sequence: TGTGCCACCACTCCCGAATTAGGAACCTACGAGCAGTACTTC. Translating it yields CATTPELGTYEQYF.